These 27 T cell receptor beta chains were all obtained from the same sample, sequenced in a study of early T cells in non-severe SARS-CoV-2 infection. Each CDR3 protein is one row after TCRdb ran MiXCR on the 5' RACE reads. The sample holds nearly 50,000 distinct CDR3 sequences; about 6% are singletons and the top ten take approximately 6.9%. Here the sequenced sample was whole blood, taken at baseline. The receptors originated from an adult who was a healthcare worker with PCR-confirmed SARS-CoV-2 infection or an uninfected control (not recorded which).

This chain joins TRBV5-4 and TRBJ2-3; D ambiguous. CDR1 and CDR2 from the germline V gene are SGHNT and YYREEE (reference sequence). This CDR3 is 13 amino acids long. V was cut by 0 bases and J by 5 bases, with 7 bases left in between. DNA of the CDR3: TGTGCCAGCAGCTTGGTAGATCTAGATACGCAGTATTTT. This sequence encodes CASSLVDLDTQYF.

This rearrangement joins TRBV6-1 to TRBJ1-4; 8 bases are shared with TRBD1. CDR3 length equals 13 residues. J lost 7 bases, V lost 10 bases, and 8 bases had no gene match. Germline-derived CDR1 and CDR2 are MNHNS and SASEGT. The CDR3 protein is CATRQGRGEKLFF. For the CDR3, the DNA is TGTGCCACCAGACAGGGGAGGGGTGAAAAACTGTTTTTT.

In its sample, this clonotype was seen once. The chain couples TRBV7-8 to TRBJ2-3; 9 bases agree with TRBD2. In germline, CDR1 is SGHVS, CDR2 FQNEAQ. The CDR3 totals 16 residues. Trimming cost V 4 bases and J 2 bases; bases outside gene matches: 7. For the CDR3, the DNA is TGTGCCAGCAGCTCGCTAGCGGGGCCTTCCACAGATACGCAGTATTTT. Translated: CASSSLAGPSTDTQYF. Full variable domain (missing parts from reference TRBV7-8 and TRBJ2-3): GAGVSQSPRYKVAKRGQDVALRCDPISGHVSLFWYQQALGQGPEFLTYFQNEAQLDKSGLPSDRFFAERPEGSVSTLKIQRTQQEDSAVYLCASSSLAGPSTDTQYFGPGTRLTVL.

A few counts support this clonotype. The gene calls are TRBV19 and TRBJ1-5; 7 bases line up with TRBD1. After removal of 4 bases from V and 4 bases from J, the junction contained 4 bases not matched to a gene. CDR1 is LNHDA and CDR2 is SQIVND in the germline V gene (reference sequence). The CDR3 has 14 amino acids. As DNA, the CDR3 is TGTGCCAGTAGTAGACAGGGAACGAATCAGCCCCAGCATTTT. As protein: CASSRQGTNQPQHF.

This clonotype was seen only a few times. The rearrangement joins TRBV5-1 to TRBJ2-3; 10 bases are shared with TRBD2. The CDR3 sequence is 16 residues long. Losses at the gene ends were 5 bases for V and 0 bases for J; bases not matched to a gene: 6. From germline, CDR1 is SGHRS and CDR2 YFSETQ. The DNA for the CDR3 is TGCGCCAGCAGAGAACTAGCGGGAACTAGCACAGATACGCAGTATTTT. Its translation: CASRELAGTSTDTQYF.

This clonotype occurred a few times. The chain is built from TRBV6-2 or TRBV6-3 and TRBJ2-7; D is perhaps TRBD2 (6 bases). CDR3 length equals 15 residues. Deletions cut 6 bases from V and 0 bases from J, with 15 bases between. Germline V gene lookup returns CDR1 MNHEY and CDR2 SVGEGT. Written as DNA, the CDR3 is TGTGCCAGCAGCCGAACGGGCGGGGCCTCCTACGAGCAGTACTTC. Residues: CASSRTGGASYEQYF.

This clonotype was seen repeatedly, ten times or more. This chain uses TRBV12-3 or TRBV12-4 with TRBJ1-5; D not certain. The CDR3 is 14 residues long. Trimming removed 1 base at V and 0 bases at J, with 4 bases between. CDR3 sequence reads: CASSLGSSNQPQHF. CDR3 in DNA: TGTGCCAGCAGTTTAGGCAGTAGCAATCAGCCCCAGCATTTT.

This clonotype was observed at least ten times. CDR3 region: CSVFENEQFF. The CDR3 DNA reads TGCAGCGTGTTTGAGAATGAGCAGTTCTTC. The rearrangement uses TRBV29-1 and TRBJ2-1; D is uncertain. Germline CDR1 is SQVTM and CDR2 is ANQGSEA. The CDR3 runs to 10 residues. V lost 6 bases, J lost 7 bases, and 7 bases lay in between.

The chain carries TRBV28 and TRBJ2-7; no firm D call. V lost 4 bases and J 0 bases, leaving 10 bases between the germline ends. This CDR3 spans 14 amino acids. Germline-derived CDR1 and CDR2 are MDHEN and SYDVKM. CDR3 amino acids: CASSSDFISYEQYF. CDR3 sequence (DNA): TGTGCCAGCAGTTCTGACTTTATCTCCTACGAGCAGTACTTC.

The genes are TRBV3-1 and TRBJ2-7, with D tentatively TRBD2 (6 bases). The CDR3 has 15 amino acids. Germline values: CDR1 LGHDT, CDR2 YNNKEL (reference sequence). V shed 4 bases and J shed 5 bases, with 18 bases lying between them. As DNA, the CDR3 is TGTGCCAGCAGCCCGACGTGGAGGGAGTGGAACGAGCAGTACTTC. Translating gives CASSPTWREWNEQYF.

This clonotype was observed at least ten times. J is TRBJ1-1 and V is TRBV12-3 or TRBV12-4, with 10 positions matching TRBD1. CDR3 length: 15 residues. J gave up 4 bases and V 5 bases, and 7 bases lay outside the gene matches. The CDR3 reads CASSPDRGILTEAFF. Here the CDR3 DNA reads TGTGCCAGCAGTCCGGACAGGGGGATCCTCACTGAAGCTTTCTTT.

In this sample, this clonotype turned up many times. V is TRBV6-5 and J is TRBJ1-5, with no clear D. CDR1 MNHEY and CDR2 SVGAGI come from the germline V gene. V shed 0 bases and J shed 6 bases, with 12 bases lying between them. The CDR3 is 15 residues long. CDR3 DNA sequence: TGTGCCAGCAGTTACTCGGTCCGGGATTTTCAGCCCCAGCATTTT. Translation gives CASSYSVRDFQPQHF.

This chain links TRBV19 with TRBJ2-6; TRBD1 is a possible D gene (5 bases). Germline lookup yields CDR1 LNHDA and CDR2 SQIVND (reference sequence). The CDR3 length is 17 residues. The V and J ends lost 3 bases and 2 bases respectively, with 14 bases between them. The CDR3 is CASSIRQGNTGANVLTF. CDR3 nucleotides: TGTGCCAGTAGTATTCGGCAGGGAAATACTGGGGCCAACGTCCTGACTTTC.

The genes are TRBV6-2 or TRBV6-3 and TRBJ1-5; D is unresolved. Trimming pared 5 bases from V and 7 bases from J, leaving 6 bases between. Per the germline V gene, CDR1 is MNHEY and CDR2 is SVGEGT. The CDR3 loop spans 11 amino acids. The CDR3, as DNA: TGTGCCAGCAGTCAAGGACAGCCCCAGCATTTT. Amino acid sequence: CASSQGQPQHF.

This clonotype was recorded many times. The V call is TRBV19, the J call TRBJ1-5, with 8 bases matching TRBD1. CDR3 size: 15 residues. V was pared by 3 bases and J by 7 bases, with 8 bases of the junction left unmatched. Germline CDR1 and CDR2: LNHDA and SQIVND (reference sequence). CDR3 DNA: TGTGCCAGTAGTATTCAGGCAGGGGGCGGACAGCCCCAGCATTTT. Its protein is CASSIQAGGGQPQHF.

There are a few counts of this clonotype. The chain couples TRBV6-5 to TRBJ2-1; tentative D call: TRBD2 (5 bases). The CDR3 runs to 14 residues. V dropped 4 bases and J dropped 10 bases, with 17 bases sitting between them. Germline CDR1 is MNHEY and CDR2 is SVGAGI. The CDR3 sequence is CASSSPVATGEQFF. The CDR3 DNA reads TGTGCCAGCAGTTCGCCCGTGGCAACGGGGGAGCAGTTCTTC.

The chain carries TRBV3-1 and TRBJ2-5; 7 bases align to TRBD2. The CDR3 consists of 15 residues. Germline V CDR1 and CDR2: LGHDT, YNNKEL (reference sequence). Unmatched junction bases numbered 10, after V lost 4 bases and J lost 5 bases. CDR3 sequence: CASSLGLPLGETQYF. The CDR3 nucleotides are TGTGCCAGCAGCCTGGGACTACCCCTCGGGGAGACCCAGTACTTC.

The chain has TRBV7-9 and TRBJ2-2; D not certain. Deletions cut 3 bases from V and 0 bases from J, with 5 bases between. The CDR3 is 14 residues long. Looked up from germline, CDR1 is SEHNR and CDR2 is FQNEAQ (reference sequence). CDR3 nucleotides: TGTGCCAGCAGCTTTTTAGCGAACACCGGGGAGCTGTTTTTT. It yields the protein CASSFLANTGELFF.

This clonotype came up many times. The CDR3 region has the DNA TGTGCCAGCAGTGAAGACATCCGGACCTACGAGCAGTACTTC. Protein: CASSEDIRTYEQYF. This sequence joins TRBV6-1 and TRBJ2-7; D unclear. Germline CDR1 and CDR2: MNHNS and SASEGT. The CDR3 totals 14 residues. Trimming cost V 1 base and J 2 bases, with 9 bases left between them.

This clonotype came up many times. This chain connects TRBV20-1 to TRBJ1-3; the D gene is possibly TRBD1 (6 bases). The V gene lost 4 bases and the J gene lost 4 bases, with 11 bases spanning the gap. In germline, CDR1 is DFQATT, CDR2 SNEGSKA (reference sequence). The CDR3 runs to 13 residues. CDR3 sequence reads: CSATRGRGNTIYF. CDR3 sequence (DNA): TGCAGTGCTACGCGGGGGCGGGGAAACACCATATATTTT.

The V gene is TRBV6-2 or TRBV6-3, the J gene TRBJ2-2; D unclear. In germline, CDR1 is MNHEY, CDR2 SVGEGT. Trimming stripped 4 bases from V and 9 bases from J, with 9 bases between. This CDR3 has 12 residues. CDR3 nucleotides: TGTGCCAGCAGTTCCCTCCCCCGGGAGCTGTTTTTT. It is translated as CASSSLPRELFF.

A few counts support this clonotype. The chain joins TRBV3-1 to TRBJ2-7; TRBD1 is a possible D gene (5 bases). The CDR3 extends over 16 amino acids. V lost 2 bases and J 3 bases, leaving 17 bases between the germline ends. Germline V gene data show CDR1 as LGHDT and CDR2 as YNNKEL (reference sequence). The CDR3 nucleotides read TGTGCCAGCAGCCAACAGGTTGGGGCGCAAGGCTACGAGCAGTACTTC. It specifies CASSQQVGAQGYEQYF.

This clonotype was detected many times. The chain links TRBV27 to TRBJ1-1; no reliable D call. The CDR3 length is 14 residues. The germline V gene encodes CDR1 MNHEY and CDR2 SMNVEV (reference sequence). V gave up 2 bases and J gave up 0 bases, with 7 bases separating them. The CDR3 loop reads CASSLRGLNTEAFF. In nucleotides, the CDR3 is TGTGCCAGCAGTTTAAGAGGGTTGAACACTGAAGCTTTCTTT.

This clonotype has a handful of counts. The chain recombines TRBV7-9 with TRBJ2-1; perhaps TRBD2 as D (6 bases). V was shortened by 1 base and J by 8 bases, with 18 bases between the two germline ends. There are 16 residues in the CDR3. Germline V lookup: CDR1 SEHNR, CDR2 FQNEAQ (reference sequence). Written as DNA, the CDR3 is TGTGCCAGCAGCTTAGGGTCCGGCGGGAAGAGGGATGAGCAGTTCTTC. It translates to CASSLGSGGKRDEQFF.

This clonotype came up a few times. The V and J genes are TRBV29-1 and TRBJ2-7, with a possible D match to TRBD2 (5 bases). The CDR3 spans 12 residues. Between the trimmed V and J ends, which lost 7 bases and 5 bases, there was a span of 15 bases. Germline-derived CDR1 and CDR2 are SQVTM and ANQGSEA. CDR3 DNA: TGCAGCGGTCGAGGGCCTCGGAACGAGCAGTACTTC. Residues: CSGRGPRNEQYF.

The chain is built from TRBV6-5 and TRBJ2-3; unclear D gene. This CDR3 is 16 amino acids long. Germline values: CDR1 MNHEY, CDR2 SVGAGI. V was pared by 0 bases and J by 0 bases, with 10 bases between. This chain's CDR3 is CASSYSQAISTDTQYF. Here the CDR3 DNA reads TGTGCCAGCAGTTACTCGCAGGCGATTAGCACAGATACGCAGTATTTT.

The chain joins TRBV20-1 to TRBJ2-7; the D is unclear. Per the germline V gene, CDR1 is DFQATT and CDR2 is SNEGSKA (reference sequence). Trimming took 6 bases from V and 0 from J, leaving 12 bases between them. This CDR3 comprises 13 residues. The DNA for the CDR3 is TGCAGTGCCGTCTCAGCTATCTCCTACGAGCAGTACTTC. Its protein product is CSAVSAISYEQYF.